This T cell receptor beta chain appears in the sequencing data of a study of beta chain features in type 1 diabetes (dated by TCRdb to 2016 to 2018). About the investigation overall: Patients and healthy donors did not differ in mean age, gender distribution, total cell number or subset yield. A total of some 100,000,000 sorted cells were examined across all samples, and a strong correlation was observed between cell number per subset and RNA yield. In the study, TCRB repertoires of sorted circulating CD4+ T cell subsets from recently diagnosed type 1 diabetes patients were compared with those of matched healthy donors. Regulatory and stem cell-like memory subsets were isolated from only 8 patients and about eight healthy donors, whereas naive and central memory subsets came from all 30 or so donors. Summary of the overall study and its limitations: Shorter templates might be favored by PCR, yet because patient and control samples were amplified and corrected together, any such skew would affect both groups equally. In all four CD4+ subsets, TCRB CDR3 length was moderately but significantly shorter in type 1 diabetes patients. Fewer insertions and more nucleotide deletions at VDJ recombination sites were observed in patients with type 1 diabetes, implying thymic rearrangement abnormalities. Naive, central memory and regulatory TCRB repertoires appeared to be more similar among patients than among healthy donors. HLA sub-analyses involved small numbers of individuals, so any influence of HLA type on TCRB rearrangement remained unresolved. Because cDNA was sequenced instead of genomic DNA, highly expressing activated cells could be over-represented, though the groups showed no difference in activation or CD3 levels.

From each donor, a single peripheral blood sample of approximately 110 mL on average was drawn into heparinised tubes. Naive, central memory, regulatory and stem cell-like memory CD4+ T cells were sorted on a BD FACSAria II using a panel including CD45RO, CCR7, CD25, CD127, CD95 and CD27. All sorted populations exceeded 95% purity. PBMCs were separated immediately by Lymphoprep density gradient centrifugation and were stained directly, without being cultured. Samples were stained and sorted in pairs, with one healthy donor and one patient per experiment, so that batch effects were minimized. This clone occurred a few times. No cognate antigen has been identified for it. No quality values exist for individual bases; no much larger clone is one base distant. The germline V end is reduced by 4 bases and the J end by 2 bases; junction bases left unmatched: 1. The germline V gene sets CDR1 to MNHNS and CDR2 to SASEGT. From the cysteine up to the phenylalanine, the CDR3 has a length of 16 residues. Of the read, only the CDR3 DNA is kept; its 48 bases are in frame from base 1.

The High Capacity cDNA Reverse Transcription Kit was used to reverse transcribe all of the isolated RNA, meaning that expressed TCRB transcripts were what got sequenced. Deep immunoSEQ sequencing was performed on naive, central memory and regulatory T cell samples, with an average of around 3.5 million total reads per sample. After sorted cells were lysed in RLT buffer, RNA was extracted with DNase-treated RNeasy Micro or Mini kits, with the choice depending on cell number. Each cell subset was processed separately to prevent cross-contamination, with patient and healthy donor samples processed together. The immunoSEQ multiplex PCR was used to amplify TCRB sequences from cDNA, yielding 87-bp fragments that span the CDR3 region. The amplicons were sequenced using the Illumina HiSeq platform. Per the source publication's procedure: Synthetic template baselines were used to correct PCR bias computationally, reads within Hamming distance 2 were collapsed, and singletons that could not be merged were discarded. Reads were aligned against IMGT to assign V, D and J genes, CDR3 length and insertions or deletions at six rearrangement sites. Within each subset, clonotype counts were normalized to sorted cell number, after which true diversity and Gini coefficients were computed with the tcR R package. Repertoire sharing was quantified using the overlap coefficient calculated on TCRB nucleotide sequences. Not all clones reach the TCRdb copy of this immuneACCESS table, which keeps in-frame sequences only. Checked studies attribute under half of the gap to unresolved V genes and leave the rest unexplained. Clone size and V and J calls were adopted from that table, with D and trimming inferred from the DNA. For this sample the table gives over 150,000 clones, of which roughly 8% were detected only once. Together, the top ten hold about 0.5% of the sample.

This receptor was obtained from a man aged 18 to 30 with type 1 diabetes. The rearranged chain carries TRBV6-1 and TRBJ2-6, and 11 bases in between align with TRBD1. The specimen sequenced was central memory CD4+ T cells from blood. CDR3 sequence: CASSAGQGAGANVLTF. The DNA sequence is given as TGTGCCAGCAGTGCGGGACAGGGGGCTGGGGCCAACGTCCTGACTTTC.